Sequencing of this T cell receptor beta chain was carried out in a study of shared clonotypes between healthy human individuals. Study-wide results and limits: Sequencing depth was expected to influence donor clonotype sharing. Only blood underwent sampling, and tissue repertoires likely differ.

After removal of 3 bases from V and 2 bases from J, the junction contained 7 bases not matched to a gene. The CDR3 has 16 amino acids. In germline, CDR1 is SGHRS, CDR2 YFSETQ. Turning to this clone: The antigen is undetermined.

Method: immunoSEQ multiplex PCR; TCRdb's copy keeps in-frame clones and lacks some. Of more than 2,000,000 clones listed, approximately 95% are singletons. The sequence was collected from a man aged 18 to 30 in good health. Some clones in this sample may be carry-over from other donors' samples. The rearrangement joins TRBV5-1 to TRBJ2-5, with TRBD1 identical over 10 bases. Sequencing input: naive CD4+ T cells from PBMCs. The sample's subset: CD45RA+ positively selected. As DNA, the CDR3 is TGCGCCAGCAGCTGGGGGACAGGGGATTCTCAAGAGACCCAGTACTTC. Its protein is CASSWGTGDSQETQYF.